These T cell receptor beta chains were read from a single sample in a study of OX40 agonist ivuxolimab in advanced cancers. TCRdb keeps only in-frame clones here, not all; method: immunoSEQ multiplex PCR. The table shows some 63,000 clones, with 80% to 90% occurring only once. The input for sequencing was CD4+ or CD8+ T cells sorted from blood, taken in a trial of the OX40 agonist ivuxolimab. The receptors derive from an adult with an advanced solid tumor such as melanoma, head and neck, liver or kidney cancer. Each CDR3 is given with its conserved first and last residue. Each record gives: J gene, D gene, clone size, V gene, CDR3 DNA, CDR3 protein. The D gene is left open where the match is weak. Part of the rows lack a size; the others show once, few, many or a class for expanded clones.

J gene: TRBJ1-5
D gene: .
clone size: .
V gene: TRBV19
CDR3 DNA: TGTGCCGCAGGCATGGGGGCGCGGAGCAATCAGCCCCAGCATTTT
CDR3 protein: CAAGMGARSNQPQHF

J gene: TRBJ1-4
D gene: .
clone size: .
V gene: TRBV7-2
CDR3 DNA: TGTGCCAGCAGCGGACGGACCGCCCCCTGGGGTGAAAAACTGTTTTTT
CDR3 protein: CASSGRTAPWGEKLFF

J gene: TRBJ1-3
D gene: TRBD1
clone size: .
V gene: TRBV5-6
CDR3 DNA: TGTGCCAGCAGCTGGGGGGACAGCGGAAACACCATATATTTT
CDR3 protein: CASSWGDSGNTIYF

J gene: TRBJ2-1
D gene: TRBD1
clone size: once
V gene: TRBV14
CDR3 DNA: TGTGCCAGCAGCGTTACAGGGGGACAAAGGGACAATGAGCAGTTCTTC
CDR3 protein: CASSVTGGQRDNEQFF

J gene: TRBJ1-1
D gene: .
clone size: .
V gene: TRBV4-1
CDR3 DNA: TGCGCCAGCAGCCGACCTGGTGGGGTACACACTGAAGCTTTCTTT
CDR3 protein: CASSRPGGVHTEAFF

J gene: TRBJ2-1
D gene: .
clone size: .
V gene: TRBV6-5
CDR3 DNA: TGTGCCAGCAGTTACTCGGCTAGCTATGAGCAGTTCTTC
CDR3 protein: CASSYSASYEQFF

J gene: TRBJ1-2
D gene: .
clone size: .
V gene: TRBV19
CDR3 DNA: TGTGCCAGCAGACACGGACTTTTCAATGGCTACACCTTC
CDR3 protein: CASRHGLFNGYTF

J gene: TRBJ1-5
D gene: .
clone size: .
V gene: TRBV7-9
CDR3 DNA: TGTGCCAGCAGCTTATCTGGGAATCAGCCCCAGCATTTT
CDR3 protein: CASSLSGNQPQHF

J gene: TRBJ2-7
D gene: TRBD1
clone size: .
V gene: TRBV29-1
CDR3 DNA: TGCAGCGTTGGTGGGACAGGGGCATCCTACGAGCAGTACTTC
CDR3 protein: CSVGGTGASYEQYF

J gene: TRBJ1-1
D gene: .
clone size: once
V gene: TRBV9
CDR3 DNA: TGTGCCAGCAGCGTTAATCTGAACACTGAAGCTTTCTTT
CDR3 protein: CASSVNLNTEAFF

J gene: TRBJ1-2
D gene: TRBD1
clone size: .
V gene: TRBV7-2
CDR3 DNA: TGTGCCAGCAGCTTAGACGGGACAGGATCCTATGGCTACACCTTC
CDR3 protein: CASSLDGTGSYGYTF

J gene: TRBJ2-7
D gene: .
clone size: .
V gene: TRBV7-9
CDR3 DNA: TGTGCCAGCAACCAACAGGGCTACGAGCAGTACTTC
CDR3 protein: CASNQQGYEQYF

J gene: TRBJ2-6
D gene: .
clone size: .
V gene: TRBV27
CDR3 DNA: TGTGCCAGCAGATACGGGGCCAACGTCCTGACTTTC
CDR3 protein: CASRYGANVLTF

J gene: TRBJ2-2
D gene: .
clone size: .
V gene: TRBV19
CDR3 DNA: TGTGCCAGCGCCCCCAGCCCATCCACCGGGGAGCTGTTTTTT
CDR3 protein: CASAPSPSTGELFF

J gene: TRBJ1-2
D gene: .
clone size: .
V gene: TRBV29-1
CDR3 DNA: TGCAGCGCACCTCAGGGTAACTATGGCTACACCTTC
CDR3 protein: CSAPQGNYGYTF

J gene: TRBJ2-7
D gene: .
clone size: medium-sized
V gene: TRBV7-9
CDR3 DNA: TGTGCCAGTAGGGACTCTCTCTCCTACGAGCAGTACTTC
CDR3 protein: CASRDSLSYEQYF

J gene: TRBJ2-1
D gene: .
clone size: .
V gene: TRBV5-4
CDR3 DNA: TGTGCCAGCAGCTTGGCCGACTATGAAGAGCAGTTCTTC
CDR3 protein: CASSLADYEEQFF